This T cell receptor (beta chain) was found in a study of blood T cell repertoires in COVID-19 (TCRdb year 2020). About the full investigation: Collaborator samples came from the United States, Italy and Spain and covered acute and convalescent phases of COVID-19. The material from the prospective study consisted of cDNA or gDNA derived from T cells, B-cell-depleted T cells, or PBMCs. The dataset comprised deeply sampled blood TCRbeta repertoires from subjects exposed to, actively infected with, or recovered from COVID-19. A freely available public database, intended as a resource for researchers studying the immune response to SARS-CoV-2, is where the repertoires were released. The samples were drawn from two sources: the first 160 participants of the ongoing ImmuneRACE study, and some 1,300 subjects contributed by 6 global collaborators. A de-identified subject ID, COVID-19 status, age in years and sex were almost always included in the sample metadata. Where HLA class I and class II types were available, the types were taken from metadata supplied by the sample provider, not from assay-based typing.

Collaborating institutions collected whole blood in K2EDTA tubes following their own protocols. For TCRbeta analysis, collaborators shipped samples as frozen whole blood, isolated PBMCs, or DNA extracted from either of those sample types. TCRbeta CDR3 regions were amplified from genomic DNA using the immunoSEQ Assay, a bias-controlled multiplex PCR. Turning to the authors' computational methods: The number of nucleated cells in each sample was estimated from the amplification of reference gene primers within the assay. Sequence reads were collapsed and filtered to measure the absolute abundance of every unique TCRbeta CDR3 rearrangement. For each sample, productive Simpson clonality was calculated as the square root of Simpson's diversity index across productive rearrangements. What TCRdb holds here is the immuneACCESS table cut down to in-frame rearrangements. Part of the clones is not present; checked against another copy, under half of the missing clones reflect an unresolved V gene, and the others are unexplained. Clone size and the V and J calls come from that table; the DNA yielded D and trimming. This sample holds approximately 280,000 clones; 75% to 90% were observed only once. About 4.6% of the sample is taken by the ten largest.

From cysteine to phenylalanine, the CDR3 is 15 amino acids long. Of the read, only the CDR3 DNA is kept; its 45 bases are in frame from base 1. CDR1 and CDR2, per the germline V gene, are SNHLY and FYNNEI. V and J are truncated by 5 bases and 7 bases respectively, leaving an intervening sequence of 15 bases. As concerns this clone: What antigen it recognizes has not been identified. Per-base qualities were not stored, and no clone one base away is much larger.

Overall results and qualifications from the work: The amount of clinical and demographic metadata varied by source and participant and was provided uncurated.

The chain is made from TRBV2 and TRBJ1-6; a confident D gene designation cannot be given. The clonotype originates from a man aged 40-55 years with acute or convalescent COVID-19. Sequenced input: peripheral blood. The nucleotides read TGTGCCAGCAGTTTGGACTTAACGGGGAATTCACCCCTCCACTTT. Its protein product is CASSLDLTGNSPLHF.